The entry below gives a single TCR beta chain sequence along with its context. Random hexamers primed reverse transcription of about 0.45 to 1 ug RNA. An immunoSEQ multiplex PCR generated amplified TCR beta CDR3 products spanning 54 Vbeta and 13 Jbeta. TCRdb processed the immunoSEQ multiplex PCR reads anew with MiXCR; each CDR3 protein has one entry. The profile shows over 300,000 distinct CDR3 sequences, 90% to 95% of them singletons. The V and J ends lost 6 bases and 3 bases respectively, with 18 bases between them. Germline V lookup: CDR1 SQVTM, CDR2 ANQGSEA. CDR3 length: 15 amino acids. These data belong to a study of CD8 T cells in Susac syndrome. From blood CD8+ and CD4+ T cells, the TCR beta chain was sequenced. The multiple sclerosis controls were treatment-naive patients, and their relapsing-remitting disease was stable or active. Isolation of CD8+ and CD4+ T cells was performed negatively, whereas enrichment of TEMRA cells was done by FACS.

This chain joins TRBV29-1 and TRBJ2-1; D may match TRBD1 or TRBD2 (8 bases each). Sequencing was carried out using CD4+ T cells from PBMCs. This clonotype was obtained from a human donor with multiple sclerosis. The chain's CDR3 is CSVRGGQEIYNEQFF. CDR3 bases: TGCAGCGTCCGGGGGGGACAGGAGATCTACAATGAGCAGTTCTTC.